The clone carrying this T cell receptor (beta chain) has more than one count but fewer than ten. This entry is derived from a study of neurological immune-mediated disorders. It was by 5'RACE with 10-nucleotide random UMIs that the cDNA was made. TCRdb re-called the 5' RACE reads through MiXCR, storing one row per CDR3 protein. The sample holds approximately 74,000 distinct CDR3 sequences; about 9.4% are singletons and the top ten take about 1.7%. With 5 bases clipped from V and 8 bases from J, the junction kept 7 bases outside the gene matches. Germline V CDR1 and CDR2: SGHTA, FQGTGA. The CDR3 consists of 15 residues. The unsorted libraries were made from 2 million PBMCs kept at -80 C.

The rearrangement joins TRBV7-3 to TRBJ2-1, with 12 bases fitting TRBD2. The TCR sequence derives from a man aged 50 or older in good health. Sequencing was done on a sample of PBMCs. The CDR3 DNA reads TGTGCCAGCAGCCCTAGCGGGGGGGCTTGGGATGAGCAGTTCTTC. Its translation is CASSPSGGAWDEQFF.